This T cell receptor beta chain emerged from a study of OX40 agonist ivuxolimab in advanced cancers. As for the study in general: In this cohort, patients received ivuxolimab, an agonistic anti-OX40 (CD134) antibody. At just under 85% male, the cohort had a mean age of approximately 64 years, ranging from roughly 20 to 90. Three patients, one with hepatocellular carcinoma and two with cutaneous melanoma, achieved partial responses.

CDR1 is SGHDT, CDR2 YYEEEE, per germline. The V end lost 5 bases, the J end lost 8 bases, and 19 bases lay between the germline ends. This CDR3 has 14 amino acids. Only in-frame clones appear in the TCRdb table, and some are missing; sequencing was by immunoSEQ multiplex PCR. Here the sample spans about 78,000 clones, 92% being singletons. The material was CD4+ or CD8+ T cells sorted from blood, obtained in a trial of the OX40 agonist ivuxolimab. This clonotype originated in an adult with an advanced solid tumor such as melanoma, head and neck, liver or kidney cancer. The V gene is TRBV5-6, the J gene TRBJ1-1; D is unresolved. CDR3 region: CASSYPGRLWEAFF. DNA of the CDR3: TGTGCCAGCAGTTACCCTGGACGACTTTGGGAAGCTTTCTTT.